What follows are 20 T cell receptor beta chains derived from one specimen sequenced in a study of T cell repertoires in aging, cancer and after chemotherapy (dated by TCRdb to between 2018 and 2021). Instead of sorted cells or RNA, genomic DNA extracted from peripheral blood served as the source for amplifying TCR beta rearrangements. Sequencing was performed on an Illumina MiSeq. Rearranged TRB sequences spanning V, D and J segments were amplified by multiplex touch-down PCR using a mixed TRB-A/B primer pool. TCRdb reanalyzed the raw reads on its own, using fastp at Q25 for trimming and MiXCR for clone calling, and kept in-frame beta chains. Every distinct CDR3 protein forms one entry, paired with its most common genes and DNA. The sample has 9,300 or so distinct CDR3 sequences on record, 35% to 50% of them singletons. Of the sample, roughly 3.5% falls within the top ten clones. Input material: blood. Receptors were obtained from a human donor in good health.

As regards this clonotype: The conserved final phenylalanine or tryptophan is absent from the CDR3, which likely points to a read error. J is TRBJ2-3 and V is TRBV13; D gene uncertain. Germline V gene lookup returns CDR1 PRHDT and CDR2 FYEKMQ (reference sequence). The CDR3 covers 13 residues. Trimming took 3 bases from V and 4 from J, leaving 8 bases between them. The CDR3 here is CASSFITADTQYI. As DNA, the CDR3 is TGTGCCAGCAGCTTTATTACGGCAGATACGCAGTATATT.

This clonotype was recorded a few times. The chain is built from TRBV13 and TRBJ1-4; no clear D gene. V was clipped by 5 bases and J by 3 bases, with 16 bases between them. This CDR3 has 16 amino acids. CDR1 and CDR2 (germline): PRHDT, FYEKMQ (reference sequence). This chain's CDR3 is CASSVSKTGSNEKLFF. In DNA, the CDR3 is TGTGCCAGCAGCGTGTCTAAGACCGGGTCTAATGAAAAACTGTTTTTT.

This sequence joins TRBV6-5 and TRBJ1-3, with D maybe TRBD1 (5 bases). Trimming removed 5 bases from V and 0 bases from J, with 11 bases in between. The CDR3 extends over 15 amino acids. The V gene's germline CDR1 is MNHEY and CDR2 SVGAGI. The CDR3 loop reads CASSEVGVSGNTIYF. The CDR3 DNA follows: TGTGCCAGCAGTGAAGTAGGGGTCTCTGGAAACACCATATATTTT.

The V and J genes are TRBV12-3 or TRBV12-4 and TRBJ2-2, with 12 bases lining up with TRBD2. The CDR3 runs 20 residues. V was clipped by 4 bases and J by 4 bases; unmatched bases: 16. The CDR3 coding sequence is TGTGCCAGCAGTTCCCGGGGGATGGCTAGCGGGGGGGCCCGCACCGGGGAGCTGTTTTTT. This translates into CASSSRGMASGGARTGELFF.

This chain links TRBV13 with TRBJ2-1, with TRBD1 as a possible D gene (5 bases). The germline V gene has CDR1 PRHDT and CDR2 FYEKMQ (reference sequence). The CDR3 is 16 amino acids. V lost 2 bases and J 5 bases, leaving 16 bases between the germline ends. Written as DNA, the CDR3 is TGTGCCAGCAGCTTACCCGGCAGGGCAACCCACAATGAGCAGTTCTTC. Its protein is CASSLPGRATHNEQFF. The whole variable domain, remainder taken from reference TRBV13 and TRBJ2-1, is AAGVIQSPRHLIKEKRETATLKCYPIPRHDTVYWYQQGPGQDPQFLISFYEKMQSDKGSIPDRFSAQQFSDYHSELNMSSLELGDSALYFCASSLPGRATHNEQFFGPGTRLTVL.

The rearrangement joins TRBV15 to TRBJ1-1, with 8 bases that match TRBD1. Trimming at V came to 2 bases and at J to 5 bases, leaving 4 bases not matched to a gene. Per the germline V gene, CDR1 is LNHNV and CDR2 is YYDKDF (reference sequence). CDR3 size: 14 residues. The CDR3: CATSRQGAGTEAFF. The DNA of the CDR3 is TGTGCCACCAGCAGACAGGGGGCTGGGACTGAAGCTTTCTTT.

This clonotype appeared a few times. CDR3 sequence: CASKRQGRDYEQYF. The CDR3 coding sequence is TGTGCCAGCAAGAGGCAGGGAAGGGACTACGAGCAGTACTTC. The chain is built from TRBV6-1 and TRBJ2-7, with D perhaps TRBD1 (5 bases). With 7 bases removed from V and 3 bases from J, the gap between germline ends came to 16 bases. The CDR3 covers 14 residues. Germline V gene sequence: CDR1 MNHNS, CDR2 SASEGT.

This clonotype was picked up a small number of times. This chain links TRBV27 with TRBJ2-7, with 13 bases aligning to TRBD2. Germline trimming cut 6 bases from V and 6 bases from J; bases unmatched to any gene: 11. Germline V gives CDR1 MNHEY, CDR2 SMNVEV (reference sequence). CDR3 length: 16 amino acids. CDR3 region: CASSPLAGGPFGEQYF. CDR3 in DNA: TGTGCCAGCAGCCCACTAGCGGGAGGGCCATTTGGCGAGCAGTACTTC.

Regarding this clonotype: Germline and junction disagree at one end, which may indicate a read error. The chain carries TRBV6-1 and TRBJ1-2, with a possible D match to TRBD1 (5 bases). Germline V gene lookup returns CDR1 MNHNS and CDR2 SASEGT. The length of the CDR3 is 14 residues. The CDR3 is CASSLGQGINGYTF. The CDR3 bases are TGTGCCAGCAGTTTAGGGCAGGGTATAAATGGCTACACCTTT.

This rearrangement joins TRBV13 to TRBJ1-2; 8 positions match TRBD1. V lost 8 bases, J lost 7 bases, and 9 bases stayed unmatched. The length of the CDR3 is 13 residues. From germline, CDR1 is PRHDT and CDR2 FYEKMQ (reference sequence). DNA for the CDR3: TGTGCCAGCGTTGACAGGGGCTTTGTTGGCTACACCTTC. The encoded protein is CASVDRGFVGYTF.

The chain joins TRBV18 to TRBJ2-5; D possibly corresponds to TRBD1 (5 bases). The J call is in doubt because the DNA end fits TRBJ2-7 better. Germline V gives CDR1 KGHSH, CDR2 LQKENI. CDR3 length: 13 residues. CDR3 residues: CASSPETATEQYF. CDR3 DNA sequence: TGTGCCAGCTCACCTGAGACAGCTACCGAGCAGTACTTC.

This clonotype was seen only a few times. The chain joins TRBV6-2 or TRBV6-3 to TRBJ1-1; maybe TRBD1 (6 bases). The length of the CDR3 is 14 residues. V was trimmed by 2 bases and J by 4 bases, leaving 11 bases between them. Germline V gene data show CDR1 as MNHEY and CDR2 as SVGEGT. The CDR3 reads CASSYPRGGTEAFF. The CDR3 DNA is TGTGCCAGCAGTTACCCCAGGGGAGGCACTGAAGCTTTCTTT.

This chain connects TRBV27 to TRBJ1-2, with 9 bases matching TRBD1. CDR1 and CDR2 from the germline V gene are MNHEY and SMNVEV (reference sequence). The CDR3 spans 14 residues. After removal of 5 bases from V and 6 bases from J, the junction contained 7 bases not matched to a gene. The CDR3 bases are TGTGCCAGCAGTCCCCGGGACAGGGCCCATGGCTACACCTTC. It yields the protein CASSPRDRAHGYTF.

This clonotype was counted between two and nine times. The rearrangement joins TRBV12-3 or TRBV12-4 to TRBJ2-7; possibly TRBD2 for D (5 bases). V lost 8 bases and J 4 bases, leaving 12 bases between the germline ends. CDR3 length: 12 residues. CDR3 DNA sequence: TGTGCCAGCGGGAGCGGAAGTTACGAGCAGTACTTC. Protein: CASGSGSYEQYF.

This chain links TRBV4-3 with TRBJ1-4; D unclear. Germline lookup yields CDR1 LGHNA and CDR2 YSLEER. The CDR3 spans 17 residues. Trimming took 0 bases from V and 2 from J, leaving 13 bases between them. This CDR3 reads CASSQDQSGITNEKLFF. The CDR3 nucleotides are TGCGCCAGCAGCCAAGATCAATCGGGGATCACTAATGAAAAACTGTTTTTT.

This clonotype turned up a few times. The chain links TRBV6-5 to TRBJ2-7; 11 bases map to TRBD1. CDR3 length: 15 amino acids. Unmatched junction bases numbered 8, after V lost 6 bases and J lost 4 bases. Germline V lookup: CDR1 MNHEY, CDR2 SVGAGI. As DNA, the CDR3 is TGTGCCAGCAGGTTCCGGGACAGGGGGGAGTACGAGCAGTACTTC. Translation gives CASRFRDRGEYEQYF.

CDR3 coding DNA: TGTGCCAGCAGCTTGCGCCTGGGGGGGGACAATGAGCAGTTCTTC. Encoded protein: CASSLRLGGDNEQFF. The chain employs TRBV5-6 and TRBJ2-1, with 7 bases lining up with TRBD2. V gave up 1 base and J gave up 5 bases; unmatched junction bases: 6. The V gene's germline CDR1 is SGHDT and CDR2 YYEEEE. This CDR3 comprises 15 residues.

This clonotype has a handful of counts. The chain recombines TRBV18 with TRBJ1-3; D remains ambiguous. The CDR3 runs 13 residues. Germline-derived CDR1 and CDR2 are KGHSH and LQKENI. V was shortened by 4 bases and J by 4 bases, with 8 bases between the two germline ends. Here the CDR3 reads CASSLTKGNTIYF. The CDR3 DNA follows: TGTGCCAGCTCACTCACAAAGGGAAACACCATATATTTT.

This clonotype was counted only a few times. The chain is built from TRBV29-1 and TRBJ2-5; D is unclear. The germline CDR1 and CDR2 sequences are SQVTM and ANQGSEA. The V and J ends lost 3 bases and 0 bases respectively, with 14 bases between them. The CDR3 runs to 15 residues. The CDR3 sequence is CSVDGFMGNQETQYF. For the CDR3, the DNA is TGCAGCGTTGACGGGTTTATGGGGAACCAAGAGACCCAGTACTTC.

The rearrangement uses TRBV6-1 and TRBJ1-3; TRBD1 matches 8 bases. Germline CDR1 and CDR2: MNHNS and SASEGT. Trimming cost V 7 bases and J 0 bases; bases outside gene matches: 11. The CDR3 is made up of 17 amino acids. The CDR3: CASMGNGQGGSGNTIYF. In nucleotides, the CDR3 is TGTGCCAGCATGGGAAACGGACAGGGAGGCTCTGGAAACACCATATATTTT.